The sequence of this TCR beta chain was determined in a study of cytotoxic CD8 clonotypes in ibrutinib-treated CLL. Background on the study: The study included about a dozen relapsed/refractory and under 16 treatment-naive patients; 17 to 18 had IGHV unmutated disease. Across samples, productive templates numbered 250,000 to 300,000 and productive rearrangements reached 75,000 to 100,000 on average. Regarding the study as a whole: Sustained-remission patients were sampled at one set of times and progressing patients at different ones.

The method was immunoSEQ multiplex PCR; TCRdb's version includes in-frame clones alone and lacks a portion of them. The table includes more than 110,000 clones, 70% to 80% detected once. V lost 2 bases, J lost 1 base, and 11 bases lay in between. Germline V CDR1 and CDR2: MNHEY, SMNVEV (reference sequence). The CDR3 length is 15 residues. On this clone itself: The antigen is undetermined.

The chain joins TRBV27 to TRBJ2-5, with D tentatively TRBD1 or TRBD2 (5 bases each). This material consisted of PBMCs, taken after 24 months of ibrutinib treatment. This TCR was sampled from a human donor with chronic lymphocytic leukemia. Written as DNA, the CDR3 is TGTGCCAGCAGTTTACAGGCCGGGGCCCAAGAGACCCAGTACTTC. Residues: CASSLQAGAQETQYF.